One sample yielded the 18 T cell receptor beta chains listed below, sequenced in a study of T cell repertoires in cytomegalovirus infection. TCRdb fed the reads into MiXCR, producing one record per CDR3 protein. The table lists some 270,000 distinct CDR3 sequences, over 15% of them singletons, with approximately 44% in the top ten. Sample: CD8+ T cells from PBMCs. These receptors came from a human donor in good health (CMV status not recorded). Some clones in this sample may be carry-over from other donors' samples.

The CDR3 region is CASSGGGNHQPQHF. CDR3 coding DNA: TGTGCCAGCAGTGGGGGGGGGAACCATCAGCCCCAGCATTTT. The chain carries TRBV2 and TRBJ1-5; a weak D match, TRBD1 (5 bases). This CDR3 comprises 14 residues. V was clipped by 4 bases and J by 5 bases, with 12 bases between them. The germline gives CDR1 SNHLY, CDR2 FYNNEI.

This clonotype was recorded at least ten times. The chain couples TRBV29-1 to TRBJ1-2, with TRBD1 matching over 7 bases. V shed 1 base, J shed 5 bases, and the junction held 10 bases outside the gene matches. The CDR3 covers 15 residues. The germline gives CDR1 SQVTM, CDR2 ANQGSEA. CDR3 in amino acids: CSVEGGRQGSYGYTF. As DNA, the CDR3 is TGCAGCGTTGAAGGGGGTCGACAGGGATCATATGGCTACACCTTC.

The genes are TRBV10-3 and TRBJ2-1, with 11 nucleotides matching TRBD2. This CDR3 comprises 14 residues. Trimming removed 10 bases from V and 8 bases from J; junction bases left unmatched: 10. The germline CDR1 and CDR2 sequences are ENHRY and SYGVKD. The CDR3 region has the DNA TGTGCCACCTTTAGCGGGGGGGAGGTGGATGAGCAGTTCTTC. Translation gives CATFSGGEVDEQFF.

This clonotype was picked up one time. CDR3: CASSLQRGFKYYEQYF. CDR3 sequence (DNA): TGTGCCAGCAGTTTACAGAGGGGCTTTAAATACTACGAGCAGTACTTC. The chain joins TRBV28 to TRBJ2-7; tentatively, D is TRBD1 or TRBD2 (5 bases each). CDR1 is MDHEN and CDR2 is SYDVKM in the germline V gene. CDR3 length: 16 residues. Trimming took off 2 bases at V and 3 bases at J, with 17 bases between the two ends.

The rearrangement joins TRBV6-2 or TRBV6-3 to TRBJ2-7; no definite D call. V dropped 2 bases and J dropped 2 bases, with 19 bases sitting between them. The germline V gene has CDR1 MNHEY and CDR2 SVGEGT. CDR3 length equals 17 residues. Written as DNA, the CDR3 is TGTGCCAGCAGTTACGAGCCTAAAAGGGAAGGCACCTACGAGCAGTACTTC. As protein: CASSYEPKREGTYEQYF.

The V call is TRBV29-1, the J call TRBJ2-1, with TRBD1 matching 11 bases. In germline, CDR1 is SQVTM, CDR2 ANQGSEA. V shed 4 bases, J shed 4 bases, and the junction held 3 bases outside the gene matches. The CDR3 has 14 amino acids. The CDR3 bases are TGCAGCGTTGCAGGGACAGGGGGATACAATGAGCAGTTCTTC. Translating it yields CSVAGTGGYNEQFF.

For this clonotype: A single base separates this from a much larger clone, so it may be a read error. The chain carries TRBV7-9 and TRBJ2-3; 8 bases agree with TRBD2. This CDR3 has 15 residues. The germline gives CDR1 SEHNR, CDR2 FQNEAQ (reference sequence). Here the CDR3 reads CASSLSGGVTDSQYF. Here the CDR3 DNA reads TGTGCCAGCAGCTTGAGCGGGGGCGTCACAGATTCGCAGTATTTT.

The chain couples TRBV5-6 to TRBJ2-7; D is undetermined. This CDR3 has 14 residues. Looked up from germline, CDR1 is SGHDT and CDR2 is YYEEEE. Trimming removed 1 base at V and 6 bases at J, with 14 bases between. CDR3 residues: CASSLRRWPSEQYF. The CDR3 nucleotides are TGTGCCAGCAGCTTGAGAAGGTGGCCCTCCGAGCAGTACTTC.

The chain carries TRBV7-9 and TRBJ2-2; D unclear. The CDR3 covers 15 residues. CDR1 is SEHNR, CDR2 FQNEAQ, per germline (reference sequence). Trimming cost V 1 base and J 2 bases, with 8 bases left between them. The CDR3 loop is CASSLGPLNTGELFF. DNA of the CDR3: TGTGCCAGCAGCTTAGGTCCACTAAACACCGGGGAGCTGTTTTTT.

This clonotype turned up a few times. The rearrangement uses TRBV9 and TRBJ1-6; perhaps TRBD1 as D (6 bases). The CDR3 totals 15 residues. Germline values: CDR1 SGDLS, CDR2 YYNGEE. The V gene lost 0 bases and the J gene lost 7 bases, with 11 bases spanning the gap. The CDR3 region is CASSVAGGGNSPLHF. Here the CDR3 DNA reads TGTGCCAGCAGCGTAGCCGGGGGCGGGAATTCACCCCTCCACTTT.

The chain uses TRBV7-9 and TRBJ1-4, with D possibly being TRBD1 (5 bases). Trimming removed 5 bases from V and 8 bases from J, with 18 bases in between. The CDR3 contains 15 residues. The germline gives CDR1 SEHNR, CDR2 FQNEAQ (reference sequence). The CDR3, as DNA: TGTGCCAGCAGCCCCTTGGTGGGGGACGGCGAAAAACTGTTTTTT. It translates to CASSPLVGDGEKLFF.

This clonotype was recorded at least ten times. The chain carries TRBV7-3 and TRBJ1-2, with D perhaps matching TRBD1 (5 bases). Germline CDR1 is SGHTA and CDR2 is FQGTGA. The CDR3 extends over 15 amino acids. With 5 bases removed from V and 8 bases from J, the gap between germline ends came to 21 bases. CDR3 region: CASSPSGDAVGGYTF. In DNA form, the CDR3 reads TGTGCCAGCAGCCCAAGTGGGGACGCCGTAGGAGGCTACACCTTC. The full variable domain, in which reference TRBV7-3 and TRBJ1-2 provide the parts outside the CDR3, is GAGVSQTPSNKVTEKGKYVELRCDPISGHTALYWYRQSLGQGPEFLIYFQGTGAADDSGLPNDRFFAVRPEGSVSTLKIQRTERGDSAVYLCASSPSGDAVGGYTFGSGTRLTVV.

CDR3 nucleotides: TGTGCCATCAGTGAGTCGGCAGGGGAGCAGTACTTC. It encodes CAISESAGEQYF. The J gene is TRBJ2-7, the V gene TRBV10-3; possible D gene TRBD1, 5 bases. The CDR3 contains 12 residues. Looked up from germline, CDR1 is ENHRY and CDR2 is SYGVKD. The V end lost 0 bases, the J end lost 7 bases, and 7 bases lay between the germline ends.

CDR3 nucleotide sequence: TGTGCCAGCAGCATCGACAGGGAGAGATTAAATAGCAATCAGCCCCAGCATTTT. This translates into CASSIDRERLNSNQPQHF. This chain links TRBV28 with TRBJ1-5; 7 bases map to TRBD1. Unmatched junction bases numbered 14, after V lost 6 bases and J lost 0 bases. The CDR3 sequence is 18 residues long. Germline loops: CDR1 MDHEN, CDR2 SYDVKM.

This clonotype was detected a few times. The V call is TRBV11-2, the J call TRBJ2-3; 9 bases map to TRBD2. The CDR3 runs 18 residues. From germline, CDR1 is SGHAT and CDR2 FQNNGV. V gave up 5 bases and J gave up 5 bases; unmatched junction bases: 17. Here the CDR3 DNA reads TGTGCCAGCAGCCGACCCGAACTTTTAGCGGGGGTCTTAGATACGCAGTATTTT. Protein: CASSRPELLAGVLDTQYF.

This clonotype was picked up a small number of times. The rearrangement links TRBV28 to TRBJ1-1, with a weak D call TRBD1 (5 bases). Germline V CDR1 and CDR2: MDHEN, SYDVKM. CDR3 length: 16 amino acids. V was cut by 3 bases and J by 12 bases, with 26 bases left in between. The CDR3 spells CASSLVLVTATVGTFF. The DNA of the CDR3 is TGTGCCAGCAGTTTGGTATTAGTGACAGCCACAGTGGGGACTTTCTTT.

This clonotype was seen only a few times. The chain couples TRBV28 to TRBJ2-7, with 9 bases matching TRBD1. This CDR3 region has 18 residues. V shed 6 bases and J 0 bases; nucleotides not matched to a gene: 15. Germline loops: CDR1 MDHEN, CDR2 SYDVKM. CDR3 nucleotides: TGTGCCAGCAGCCTCAATACCCGGACAGGGGCTTTCTCCTACGAGCAGTACTTC. Its translation: CASSLNTRTGAFSYEQYF.

V and J are TRBV19 and TRBJ2-1; possible D gene TRBD2, 6 bases. Germline loops: CDR1 LNHDA, CDR2 SQIVND (reference sequence). There are 16 residues in the CDR3. Trimming removed 0 bases at V and 0 bases at J, with 9 bases between. The CDR3 region is CASSIDGGVSYNEQFF. For the CDR3, the DNA is TGTGCCAGTAGTATAGATGGCGGGGTCTCCTACAATGAGCAGTTCTTC.